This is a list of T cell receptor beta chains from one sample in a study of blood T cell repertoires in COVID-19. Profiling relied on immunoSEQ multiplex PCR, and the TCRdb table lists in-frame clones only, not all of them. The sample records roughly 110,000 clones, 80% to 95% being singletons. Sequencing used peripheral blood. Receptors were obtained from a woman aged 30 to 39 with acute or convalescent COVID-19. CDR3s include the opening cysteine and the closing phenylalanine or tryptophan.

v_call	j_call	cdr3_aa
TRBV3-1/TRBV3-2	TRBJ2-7	CASSQGVAGGRSYEQYF
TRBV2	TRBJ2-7	CASSMGQLVYEQYF
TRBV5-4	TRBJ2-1	CASSFQVYNEQFF
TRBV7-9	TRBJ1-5	CASSLDSLHQPQHF
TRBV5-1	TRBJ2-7	CASSLQGESSYEQYF
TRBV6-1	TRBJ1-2	CASSDPGGGYTF
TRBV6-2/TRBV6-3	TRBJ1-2	CASSIDRATYGYTF
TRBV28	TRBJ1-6	CASSFWARDTYSPLHF
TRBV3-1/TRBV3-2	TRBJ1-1	CASSQPVGRGLQKAFF
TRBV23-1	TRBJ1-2	CASRPTEGGGYTF
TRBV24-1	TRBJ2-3	CATSTFSGTQYF
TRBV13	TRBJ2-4	CASSPSGGGLVKNIQYF
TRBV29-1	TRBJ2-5	CSVGGAYQETQYF
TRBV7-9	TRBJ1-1	CASSPTAGTEAFF
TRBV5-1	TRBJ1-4	CASSFGGSNEKLFF
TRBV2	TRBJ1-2	CASSGQGFFGYTF
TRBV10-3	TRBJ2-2	CAIRTGPGELFF
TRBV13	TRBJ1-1	CASSYRSPEAFF
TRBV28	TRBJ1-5	CASSFSNQPQHF
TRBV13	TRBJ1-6	CASSLGRAGGSPLHF
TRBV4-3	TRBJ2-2	CASSHSGNPNTGELFF
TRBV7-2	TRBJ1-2	CASSPTGFGYTF
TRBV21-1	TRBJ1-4	CASSKEEDSSNEKLFF
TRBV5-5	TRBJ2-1	CASGQAGNEQFF
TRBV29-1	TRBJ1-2	CSVVPTGAFGGYTF
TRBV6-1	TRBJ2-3	CASSEVGQVTDTQYF
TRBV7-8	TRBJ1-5	CASSLSGQGVTQPQHF
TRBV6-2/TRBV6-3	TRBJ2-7	CASSRRTGGSYEQYF
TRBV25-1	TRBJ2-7	CASSYSYEQYF
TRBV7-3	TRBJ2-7	CASSFGSSGSYEQYF
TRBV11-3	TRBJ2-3	CASSSSGLVADTQYF
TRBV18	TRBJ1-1	CASSPEGNTEAFF
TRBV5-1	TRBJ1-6	CASSLDPTANSPLHF
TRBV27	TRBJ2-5	CASRLAGRYSKETQYF
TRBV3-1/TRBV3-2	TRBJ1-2	CASSPRVQGDGYTF
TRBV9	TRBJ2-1	CASSANAKGDTYNEQFF
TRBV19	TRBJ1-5	CASSMGTGGVGQPQHF
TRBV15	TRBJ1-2	CATSRDISGGYTF
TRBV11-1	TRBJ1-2	CASSPGGRGGYTF
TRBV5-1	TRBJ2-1	CASSQVVSSYNEQFF
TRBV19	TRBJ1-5	CASGQGSSQPQHF
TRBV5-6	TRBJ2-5	CASSLGLAQETQYF
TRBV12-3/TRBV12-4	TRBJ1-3	CASLRNTIYF
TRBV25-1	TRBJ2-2	CASSEYYAGTGELFF
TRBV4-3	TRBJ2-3	CASSQTVKDTQYF
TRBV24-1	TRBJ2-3	CATSSTRRAELSTDTQYF
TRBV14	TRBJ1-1	CASSLVGTEAFF
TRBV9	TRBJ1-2	CASSPQTGLYGYTF
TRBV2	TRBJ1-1	CASTPSAGLGEAFF
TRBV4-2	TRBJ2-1	CASSQDLTRRLARYNEQFF
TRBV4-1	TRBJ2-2	CASSQLAGDTGELFF
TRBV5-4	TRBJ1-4	CASSFGDRVSSEKLFF
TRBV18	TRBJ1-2	CASSTGTGWEGYTF
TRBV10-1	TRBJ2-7	CASSSSGSARQYF
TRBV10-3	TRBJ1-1	CAISERATGLNTEAFF
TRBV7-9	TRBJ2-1	CASSPPRDRGYNEQFF
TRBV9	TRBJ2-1	CASSKGQTSYNEQFF